The next 28 T cell receptor beta chains were all read from a single sample in a study of response to subunit inactivated influenza vaccine. MiXCR, applied by TCRdb to the RT-PCR reads, yields one record per CDR3 protein. The repertoire includes 650,000 to 800,000 distinct CDR3 sequences, approximately 15% of them detected once, and 5.5% to 8% sits in the top ten. Specimen: PBMCs from blood, collected less than 15 days before vaccination. Source of these receptors: a man aged 50 to 59 who received an inactivated influenza vaccine.

The chain uses TRBV4-3 and TRBJ2-5; 8 bases line up with TRBD2. The germline V gene has CDR1 LGHNA and CDR2 YSLEER. This CDR3 is built from 15 residues. V lost 1 base and J lost 7; bases outside the gene matches: 8. DNA of the CDR3: TGCGCCAGCAGCCAAGGCGGTCTAGCGGGCTCGACCCAGTACTTC. Translated: CASSQGGLAGSTQYF.

The chain carries TRBV19 and TRBJ2-7; 9 bases line up with TRBD1. This CDR3 is 16 amino acids long. Trimming at V came to 7 bases and at J to 3 bases, leaving 13 bases not matched to a gene. From germline, CDR1 is LNHDA and CDR2 SQIVND (reference sequence). The DNA for the CDR3 is TGTGCCAGTACAACTCCTACAGGGGGCGGATACTACGAGCAGTACTTC. Translation: CASTTPTGGGYYEQYF. Complete variable domain (other parts from reference TRBV19 and TRBJ2-7): DGGITQSPKYLFRKEGQNVTLSCEQNLNHDAMYWYRQDPGQGLRLIYYSQIVNDFQKGDIAEGYSVSREKKESFPLTVTSAQKNPTAFYLCASTTPTGGGYYEQYFGPGTRLTVT.

The V call is TRBV20-1, the J call TRBJ2-5; D remains ambiguous. Germline V gene data show CDR1 as DFQATT and CDR2 as SNEGSKA (reference sequence). This CDR3 comprises 14 residues. V lost 0 bases to trimming and J lost 2 bases, with 10 bases between them. The chain's CDR3 is CSARELGSQETQYF. CDR3 coding DNA: TGCAGTGCTAGAGAGTTGGGCTCGCAAGAGACCCAGTACTTC.

This clonotype showed up just a few times. The chain has TRBV5-1 and TRBJ1-2; D perhaps matches TRBD1 (6 bases). Germline CDR1 reads SGHRS; CDR2 reads YFSETQ. The CDR3 has 15 residues. Deletions cut 4 bases from V and 7 bases from J, with 20 bases between. The CDR3 reads CASSGGTTRDGGYTF. Written as DNA, the CDR3 is TGCGCCAGCAGCGGGGGGACAACCCGGGATGGTGGCTACACCTTC.

This clonotype was recorded at least ten times. The chain is built from TRBV12-3 or TRBV12-4 and TRBJ2-3; 7 nucleotides agree with TRBD2. V dropped 6 bases and J dropped 4; count of bases not matched to a gene: 13. The CDR3 runs to 16 residues. The CDR3 is CASSRGLGLGADTQYF. The DNA for the CDR3 is TGTGCCAGCAGCCGAGGACTAGGCCTTGGGGCAGATACGCAGTATTTT.

This clonotype is a singleton in its sample. The DNA of the CDR3 is TGTGCCAGCAGCCCTGGACCGGGACAGGGCAATGAGCAGTTCTTC. Protein: CASSPGPGQGNEQFF. The rearrangement joins TRBV5-4 to TRBJ2-1, with 9 nucleotides matching TRBD1. The germline V gene has CDR1 SGHNT and CDR2 YYREEE (reference sequence). There are 15 residues in the CDR3. V shed 4 bases, J shed 6 bases, and the junction held 8 bases outside the gene matches.

This chain connects TRBV12-3 or TRBV12-4 to TRBJ1-1, with D unresolved. Trimming shortened V by 4 bases and J by 7 bases, and 10 bases separated the two germline ends. The CDR3 is 12 residues long. The CDR3: CASSYTTSEAFF. Here the CDR3 DNA reads TGTGCCAGCAGTTATACCACAAGTGAAGCTTTCTTT.

This sequence joins TRBV5-1 and TRBJ1-2; perhaps TRBD1 as D (5 bases). The CDR3 totals 14 residues. V shed 2 bases and J shed 6 bases, with 14 bases lying between them. In germline, CDR1 is SGHRS, CDR2 YFSETQ. Written as DNA, the CDR3 is TGCGCCAGCAGCTTTGAGCGCACAGGAGATGGCTACACCTTC. Its translation: CASSFERTGDGYTF.

This clonotype came up a few times. V usage is TRBV20-1 and J usage is TRBJ2-7, with 11 bases fitting TRBD1. The CDR3 has 14 residues. Germline V CDR1 and CDR2: DFQATT, SNEGSKA (reference sequence). J lost 4 bases, V lost 2 bases, and 4 bases had no gene match. CDR3 sequence reads: CSARRGTGGYEQYF. Here the CDR3 DNA reads TGCAGTGCTAGACGAGGGACAGGGGGGTACGAGCAGTACTTC.

The gene calls are TRBV11-2 and TRBJ2-5; D gene ambiguous. Per the germline V gene, CDR1 is SGHAT and CDR2 is FQNNGV. CDR3 length equals 14 residues. The V end was cut by 5 bases, the J end by 7 bases, with 17 bases between. The CDR3 loop reads CASSPHTSVRTQYF. The CDR3 nucleotides are TGTGCCAGCAGCCCCCATACTTCGGTTCGGACCCAGTACTTC.

A few counts support this clonotype. The chain links TRBV10-3 to TRBJ2-5; D uncertain. This CDR3 has 14 amino acids. Trimming removed 0 bases at V and 3 bases at J, with 8 bases between. The germline CDR1 and CDR2 sequences are ENHRY and SYGVKD. The CDR3 DNA reads as TGTGCCATCAGTGAGTCGCGTAGGGAAGAGACCCAGTACTTC. It specifies CAISESRREETQYF.

This clonotype came up a few times. The chain links TRBV7-2 to TRBJ2-3; 8 bases are shared with TRBD2. This CDR3 has 15 residues. Germline loops: CDR1 SGHTA, CDR2 FQGNSA. Unmatched junction bases numbered 10, after V lost 1 base and J lost 10 bases. CDR3: CASSLGTSRGLAQYF. The CDR3 bases are TGTGCCAGCAGCTTAGGGACTAGCAGGGGCCTCGCGCAGTATTTT.

This clonotype was counted at least ten times. V is TRBV7-8 and J is TRBJ2-5; 11 positions match TRBD2. This CDR3 spans 16 amino acids. Per germline, CDR1 SGHVS and CDR2 FQNEAQ. The junction had 3 bases not matched to a gene; V was cut back by 3 bases and J by 0 bases. CDR3 sequence: CASSFRTSGYQETQYF. The CDR3 region has the DNA TGTGCCAGCAGCTTTAGGACTAGCGGGTACCAAGAGACCCAGTACTTC.

The chain is built from TRBV7-2 and TRBJ2-1; tentatively, D is TRBD1 (6 bases). The CDR3 has 15 amino acids. V was pared by 2 bases and J by 0 bases, with 8 bases between. The germline gives CDR1 SGHTA, CDR2 FQGNSA. CDR3 in amino acids: CASSLMTGSYNEQFF. The DNA for the CDR3 is TGTGCCAGCAGCTTAATGACAGGCTCCTACAATGAGCAGTTCTTC.

This clonotype was found a few times. J is TRBJ2-7 and V is TRBV20-1; perhaps TRBD2 as D (6 bases). Deletions cut 2 bases from V and 1 base from J, with 15 bases between. CDR1 is DFQATT, CDR2 SNEGSKA, per germline (reference sequence). This CDR3 is built from 15 residues. The CDR3 loop is CSARRFGTGSYEQYF. DNA of the CDR3: TGCAGTGCTAGAAGGTTCGGGACTGGTTCCTACGAGCAGTACTTC.

In this sample, this clonotype turned up many times. The chain couples TRBV19 to TRBJ2-1, with a tentative D call TRBD2 (6 bases). Trimming pared 4 bases from V and 10 bases from J, leaving 14 bases between. The V gene's germline CDR1 is LNHDA and CDR2 SQIVND (reference sequence). CDR3 size: 13 residues. In DNA form, the CDR3 reads TGTGCCAGTAGTACCGTGCGGGGAATCGAGCAGTTCTTC. As protein: CASSTVRGIEQFF.

The rearrangement links TRBV11-2 to TRBJ2-4; tentative D call: TRBD2 (7 bases). V gave up 2 bases and J gave up 0 bases, with 11 bases separating them. Germline assignment: CDR1 SGHAT and CDR2 FQNNGV. The CDR3 contains 16 residues. The CDR3 DNA reads TGTGCCAGCAGCTTACACGCGGGGGCAGCCAAAAACATTCAGTACTTC. This sequence encodes CASSLHAGAAKNIQYF.

Only a few counts were recorded for this clonotype. This chain joins TRBV12-3 or TRBV12-4 and TRBJ2-7, with D perhaps TRBD2 (5 bases). The germline V and J ends were trimmed by 6 bases and 9 bases, with 18 bases remaining between them. The CDR3 length is 13 residues. The CDR3 DNA follows: TGTGCCAGCAGCGAACTGGAAGGGAGCACGCAGTACTTC. Encoded protein: CASSELEGSTQYF.

The V gene is TRBV12-3 or TRBV12-4, the J gene TRBJ2-5; D might be TRBD2 (7 bases). The CDR3 extends over 13 amino acids. V shed 9 bases and J shed 3 bases, with 14 bases lying between them. The CDR3 sequence is CASGGGLKETQYF. The DNA for the CDR3 is TGTGCCAGTGGGGGGGGCCTAAAAGAGACCCAGTACTTC.

Notes on this clonotype: A read error may be the cause here, since a much bigger clone is one base away. The rearrangement uses TRBV28 and TRBJ2-2; D is uncertain. Between the trimmed V and J ends, which lost 3 bases and 1 base, there was a span of 6 bases. CDR1 and CDR2 (germline): MDHEN, SYDVKM. The CDR3 spans 14 residues. The chain's CDR3 is CASSLPGNTGELFF. CDR3 bases: TGTGCCAGCAGTTTGCCGGGGAACACCGGGGAGCTGTTTTTT. The full variable domain, in which reference TRBV28 and TRBJ2-2 provide the parts outside the CDR3, is DVKVTQSSRYLVKRTGEKVFLECVQDMDHENMFWYRQDPGLGLRLIYFSYDVKMKEKGDIPEGYSVSREKKERFSLILESASTNQTSMYLCASSLPGNTGELFFGEGSRLTVL.

V usage is TRBV18 and J usage is TRBJ2-5; D is possibly TRBD1 (6 bases). CDR3 size: 15 residues. V shed 2 bases and J shed 3 bases, with 13 bases lying between them. The germline CDR1 and CDR2 sequences are KGHSH and LQKENI. This chain's CDR3 is CASSPRSGQKETQYF. The CDR3 coding sequence is TGTGCCAGCTCACCAAGGAGTGGACAGAAAGAGACCCAGTACTTC.

The V and J genes are TRBV6-1 and TRBJ2-1; possible D gene TRBD2, 6 bases. CDR3 length equals 16 residues. Trimming took off 6 bases at V and 9 bases at J, with 24 bases between the two ends. The germline gives CDR1 MNHNS, CDR2 SASEGT. CDR3 region: CASSQPREIRAAEQFF. The CDR3 coding sequence is TGTGCCAGCAGCCAACCTCGGGAGATAAGGGCAGCTGAGCAGTTCTTC.

This clonotype came up a few times. The chain joins TRBV7-2 to TRBJ1-1, with a tentative D call TRBD1 (5 bases). The CDR3 runs 16 residues. Trimming removed 0 bases at V and 0 bases at J, with 11 bases between. The germline CDR1 and CDR2 sequences are SGHTA and FQGNSA. This CDR3 reads CASSLAGPGVNTEAFF. Here the CDR3 DNA reads TGTGCCAGCAGCTTAGCGGGGCCAGGAGTGAACACTGAAGCTTTCTTT.

The chain is built from TRBV11-2 and TRBJ2-5; TRBD2 matches 9 bases. This CDR3 has 16 amino acids. Trimming took 1 base from V and 5 from J; bases not matched to a gene: 8. The germline CDR1 and CDR2 sequences are SGHAT and FQNNGV. The CDR3 bases are TGTGCCAGCAGCTTAGTTGGCGGGGGGGCCTTGGAGACCCAGTACTTC. It is translated as CASSLVGGGALETQYF.

The CDR3 loop is CVYEGGSYNEQFF. CDR3 DNA sequence: TGTGTCTACGAAGGGGGCTCCTACAATGAGCAGTTCTTC. This chain links TRBV7-9 with TRBJ2-1; D might be TRBD1 (6 bases). This CDR3 spans 13 amino acids. The V gene's germline CDR1 is SEHNR and CDR2 FQNEAQ (reference sequence).

A few counts support this clonotype. This chain joins TRBV5-6 and TRBJ2-7, with D unclear. V gave up 1 base and J gave up 6 bases, with 11 bases separating them. Germline V gives CDR1 SGHDT, CDR2 YYEEEE. The CDR3 consists of 13 residues. CDR3 amino acids: CASSLRPPSEQYF. CDR3 DNA sequence: TGTGCCAGCAGCTTGCGACCCCCTAGCGAGCAGTACTTC.

This clonotype has a handful of counts. The CDR3 nucleotides are TGTGCCAGCAGCTTTACGGAGCGGACTGAAGCTTTCTTT. This translates into CASSFTERTEAFF. V and J are TRBV5-4 and TRBJ1-1; D is undetermined. Looked up from germline, CDR1 is SGHNT and CDR2 is YYREEE (reference sequence). There are 13 residues in the CDR3. Between the trimmed V and J ends, which lost 2 bases and 5 bases, there was a span of 10 bases.

This clonotype came up a few times. CDR3 sequence: CASSHLPGTEAFF. DNA of the CDR3: TGCGCCAGCAGCCACCTCCCCGGCACTGAAGCTTTCTTT. The chain combines TRBV4-3 with TRBJ1-1; D unresolved. Trimming left V 3 bases short and J 4 bases short, with 9 bases between. Germline-derived CDR1 and CDR2 are LGHNA and YSLEER. The CDR3 runs 13 residues.